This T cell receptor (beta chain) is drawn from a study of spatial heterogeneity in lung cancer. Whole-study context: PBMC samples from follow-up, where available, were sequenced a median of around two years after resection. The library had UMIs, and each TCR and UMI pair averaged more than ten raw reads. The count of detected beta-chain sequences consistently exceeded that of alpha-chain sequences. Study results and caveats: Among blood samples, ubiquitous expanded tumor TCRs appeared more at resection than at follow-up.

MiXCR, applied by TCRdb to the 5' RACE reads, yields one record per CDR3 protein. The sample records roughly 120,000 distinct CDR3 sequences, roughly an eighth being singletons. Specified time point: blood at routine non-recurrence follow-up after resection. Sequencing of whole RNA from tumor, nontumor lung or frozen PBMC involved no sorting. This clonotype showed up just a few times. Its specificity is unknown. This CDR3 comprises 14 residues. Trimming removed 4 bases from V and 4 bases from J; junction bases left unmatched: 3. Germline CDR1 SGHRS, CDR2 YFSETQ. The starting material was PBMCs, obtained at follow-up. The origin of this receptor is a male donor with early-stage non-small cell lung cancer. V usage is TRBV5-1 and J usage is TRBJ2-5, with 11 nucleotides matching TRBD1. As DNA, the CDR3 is TGCGCCAGCAGCCCGGGACAGGGGGGAGAGACCCAGTACTTC. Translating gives CASSPGQGGETQYF.